This T cell receptor beta chain was identified in a study of blood T cell repertoires in COVID-19. Across the whole study: T cells, B-cell-depleted T cells, or PBMCs supplied cDNA or gDNA.

Seattle patients were enrolled while actively infected and followed longitudinally. The V end was cut by 0 bases, the J end by 3 bases, with 11 bases between. Germline CDR1 is MGHRA and CDR2 is YSYEKL. The CDR3 runs to 15 residues. Study processing details: Amplifying reference gene primers gave estimates of nucleated cell counts. Only in-frame clones appear in the TCRdb table, and some are missing; sequencing was by immunoSEQ multiplex PCR. V, J and clone size derive from that table, while D and trimming were established from the DNA sequence. The table lists tens of thousands of clones, 55% to 75% of them singletons.

The J gene is TRBJ1-2, the V gene TRBV4-1, with a tentative D call TRBD1 (5 bases). The clonotype was recovered from a woman in her seventies with COVID-19, enrolled during active disease. The source material was peripheral blood. This chain's CDR3 is CASSQEDRPHYGYTF. CDR3 DNA: TGCGCCAGCAGCCAAGAAGACAGACCCCACTATGGCTACACCTTC.